The 31 T cell receptor beta chains presented below share a single source sample, sequenced in a study of T cell responses to AZD1222 COVID-19 vaccine. Profiled with immunoSEQ multiplex PCR; TCRdb holds only in-frame clones, not every one. The top ten hold approximately 15% of the sample, which has some 98,000 clones, approximately 84% seen once. The sequenced sample was peripheral blood, obtained 28 days after the second AZD1222 dose. The receptor source for this set is an adult who received the AZD1222 COVID-19 vaccine.

This clone was observed a single time. The chain uses TRBV11-2 and TRBJ1-2; unclear D gene. Trimming pared 4 bases from V and 5 bases from J, leaving 17 bases between. CDR3 length: 15 amino acids. CDR1 and CDR2 (germline): SGHAT, FQNNGV. The CDR3 is CASSSGLRVYYGYTF. Written as DNA, the CDR3 is TGTGCCAGCAGCTCCGGGTTGAGGGTATATTATGGCTACACCTTC.

The chain links TRBV5-1 to TRBJ2-3, with D uncertain. Germline V gives CDR1 SGHRS, CDR2 YFSETQ. Trimming took off 4 bases at V and 4 bases at J, with 10 bases between the two ends. The CDR3 covers 13 residues. The CDR3 nucleotides read TGCGCCAGCAGCACCCCTTACGCAGATACGCAGTATTTT. Its translation: CASSTPYADTQYF.

On this clone itself: In the same sample, other DNA sequences code for this CDR3. The genes are TRBV5-6 and TRBJ1-5, with unresolved D. V was pared by 0 bases and J by 1 base, with 8 bases between. CDR3 length: 15 amino acids. Germline V lookup: CDR1 SGHDT, CDR2 YYEEEE. The CDR3 DNA reads as TGTGCCAGCAGCTTGGGAGGGAGCAGCAATCAGCCCCAGCATTTT. This translates into CASSLGGSSNQPQHF.

V gene TRBV10-3 combines with J gene TRBJ2-3, with D possibly matching TRBD1 (6 bases). CDR3 size: 14 residues. Deletions cut 6 bases from V and 0 bases from J, with 10 bases between. Germline CDR1 reads ENHRY; CDR2 reads SYGVKD. CDR3 DNA: TGTGCCATCAGGGAACAGGGAAGCACAGATACGCAGTATTTT. Residues: CAIREQGSTDTQYF.

The chain has TRBV12-3 or TRBV12-4 and TRBJ2-5; D gene uncertain. V dropped 2 bases and J dropped 5 bases, with 9 bases sitting between them. This CDR3 contains 13 residues. The CDR3 DNA reads as TGTGCCAGCAGTTTAATCCTAGTCGAGACCCAGTACTTC. It codes for CASSLILVETQYF.

V and J are TRBV7-9 and TRBJ2-7, with 7 bases identical to TRBD1. The germline gives CDR1 SEHNR, CDR2 FQNEAQ (reference sequence). Trimming removed 5 bases from V and 1 base from J; junction bases left unmatched: 8. The length of the CDR3 is 15 residues. The CDR3 loop is CASSPGDRPSYEQYF. CDR3 DNA: TGTGCCAGCAGCCCAGGGGACAGACCTTCCTACGAGCAGTACTTC.

There are a few counts of this clone. V is TRBV9 and J is TRBJ2-1; D is perhaps TRBD2 (6 bases). CDR1 SGDLS and CDR2 YYNGEE come from the germline V gene. The V end lost 6 bases, the J end lost 0 bases, and 13 bases lay between the germline ends. The CDR3 contains 15 residues. The CDR3 DNA reads as TGTGCCAGCACCGCCGGGGAGGCCTCCTACAATGAGCAGTTCTTC. It specifies CASTAGEASYNEQFF.

V gene TRBV5-6 combines with J gene TRBJ1-3, with no clear D. This CDR3 is 16 amino acids long. Germline assignment: CDR1 SGHDT and CDR2 YYEEEE. V lost 1 base and J 0 bases, leaving 11 bases between the germline ends. CDR3 residues: CASSLWTQSSGNTIYF. CDR3 nucleotides: TGTGCCAGCAGCTTGTGGACGCAAAGCTCTGGAAACACCATATATTTT.

V is TRBV19 and J is TRBJ2-3, with D possibly TRBD2 on 6 matching bases. CDR3 length equals 15 residues. V was cut by 5 bases and J by 2 bases, with 14 bases left in between. Germline CDR1 and CDR2: LNHDA and SQIVND (reference sequence). Written as DNA, the CDR3 is TGTGCCAGTAGTTCCAGGGACTCTCACACAGATACGCAGTATTTT. The encoded protein is CASSSRDSHTDTQYF.

The chain uses TRBV7-3 and TRBJ2-3; D possibly corresponds to TRBD2 (5 bases). V was cut by 3 bases and J by 6 bases, with 10 bases left in between. Germline V gives CDR1 SGHTA, CDR2 FQGTGA. This CDR3 region has 13 residues. The chain's CDR3 is CASSFSPGDTQYF. In DNA, the CDR3 is TGTGCCAGCAGCTTTTCTCCGGGGGATACGCAGTATTTT.

V and J are TRBV7-6 and TRBJ1-2; no firm D call. The germline V gene encodes CDR1 SGHVS and CDR2 FNYEAQ. Trimming removed 7 bases at V and 6 bases at J, with 9 bases between. The CDR3 length is 11 residues. CDR3 nucleotide sequence: TGTGCCAGCATAGTAGGAGATGGCTACACCTTC. Protein product: CASIVGDGYTF. Using reference TRBV7-6 and TRBJ1-2 for the parts outside the CDR3, the full variable domain is GAGVSQSPRYKVTKRGQDVALRCDPISGHVSLYWYRQALGQGPEFLTYFNYEAQQDKSGLPNDRFSAERPEGSISTLTIQRTEQRDSAMYRCASIVGDGYTFGSGTRLTVV.

This chain's CDR3 is CASSLRFGGNSYEQYF. The CDR3 region has the DNA TGTGCCAGCAGCTTAAGATTCGGCGGTAACTCCTACGAGCAGTACTTC. The chain carries TRBV7-2 and TRBJ2-7; the D is unclear. The V end lost 2 bases, the J end lost 0 bases, and 14 bases lay between the germline ends. Per the germline V gene, CDR1 is SGHTA and CDR2 is FQGNSA. The CDR3 sequence is 16 residues long.

The sample holds a few counts of this clone. The CDR3 region is CASSPPPGYEQFF. The DNA for the CDR3 is TGTGCCAGCTCACCCCCTCCAGGGTATGAGCAGTTCTTC. The chain couples TRBV18 to TRBJ2-1, with D perhaps matching TRBD1 (5 bases). Trimming left V 3 bases short and J 8 bases short, with 11 bases between. The CDR3 is 13 amino acids. CDR1 is KGHSH and CDR2 is LQKENI in the germline V gene.

The rearrangement joins TRBV5-6 to TRBJ2-7; D is possibly TRBD1 (5 bases). The germline CDR1 and CDR2 sequences are SGHDT and YYEEEE. V lost 1 base and J lost 6, with 5 bases in between. The CDR3 length is 11 residues. The CDR3 DNA is TGTGCCAGCAGCTTGAGGGGCGAGCAGTACTTC. The encoded protein is CASSLRGEQYF.

A single count supports this clone. The gene calls are TRBV9 and TRBJ1-3; 10 positions match TRBD1. J gave up 2 bases and V 4 bases, and 15 bases lay outside the gene matches. Germline V gene sequence: CDR1 SGDLS, CDR2 YYNGEE. The CDR3 has 19 residues. In DNA form, the CDR3 reads TGTGCCAGCAGCCCCCATGGGGGACAGGGGTTCGTCCCTGGAAACACCATATATTTT. Protein: CASSPHGGQGFVPGNTIYF.

This clone was observed a single time. The J gene is TRBJ2-5, the V gene TRBV10-2; D not certain. Germline values: CDR1 WSHSY, CDR2 SAAADI. V was clipped by 8 bases and J by 5 bases, with 9 bases between them. The CDR3 sequence is 11 residues long. The CDR3 sequence is CASRALETQYF. The CDR3 DNA sequence: TGCGCCAGCCGGGCGCTCGAGACCCAGTACTTC.

The V and J genes are TRBV19 and TRBJ1-1; no firm D call. This CDR3 has 15 amino acids. CDR1 and CDR2 from the germline V gene are LNHDA and SQIVND (reference sequence). V gave up 5 bases and J gave up 0 bases, with 13 bases separating them. CDR3 region: CASSVNWRMNTEAFF. The CDR3 DNA reads as TGTGCCAGTAGTGTGAATTGGAGGATGAACACTGAAGCTTTCTTT.

This clone was recorded a few times. The chain recombines TRBV4-2 with TRBJ2-1; 13 bases map to TRBD2. Germline values: CDR1 LGHNA, CDR2 YNFKEQ. Trimming at V came to 0 bases and at J to 7 bases, leaving 15 bases not matched to a gene. This CDR3 contains 20 residues. In DNA form, the CDR3 reads TGTGCCAGCAGCCAAGACGAATGGACTAGCGGGAGAACGAAAGGAAATGAGCAGTTCTTC. It codes for CASSQDEWTSGRTKGNEQFF.

The chain recombines TRBV30 with TRBJ2-1, with unresolved D. V was pared by 1 base and J by 0 bases, with 4 bases between. The CDR3 runs to 13 residues. Germline V gene sequence: CDR1 GTSNPN, CDR2 SVGIG (reference sequence). The CDR3 reads CAWSGDSYNEQFF. The CDR3 bases are TGTGCCTGGAGTGGGGACTCCTACAATGAGCAGTTCTTC.

This chain links TRBV6-1 with TRBJ2-1, with 8 bases aligning to TRBD2. Germline values: CDR1 MNHNS, CDR2 SASEGT. Trimming removed 4 bases from V and 3 bases from J; junction bases left unmatched: 8. This CDR3 is built from 16 residues. The CDR3 DNA reads TGTGCCAGCAGTGCCCGCGGGCGGGGGGACTACAATGAGCAGTTCTTC. It specifies CASSARGRGDYNEQFF.

J is TRBJ1-2 and V is TRBV7-2, with no clear D. CDR3 length: 15 residues. Germline CDR1 is SGHTA and CDR2 is FQGNSA. The V end lost 0 bases, the J end lost 4 bases, and 12 bases lay between the germline ends. This CDR3 reads CASSLAPDLRYGYTF. In DNA form, the CDR3 reads TGTGCCAGCAGCTTAGCTCCCGACCTGCGCTATGGCTACACCTTC.

This clone was detected only a few times. The CDR3 DNA sequence: TGTGCCAGCAGCTTAGGGACAGGGTCTTTCTATGGCTACACCTTC. Protein product: CASSLGTGSFYGYTF. V gene TRBV7-9 combines with J gene TRBJ1-2, with TRBD1 matching over 8 bases. Looked up from germline, CDR1 is SEHNR and CDR2 is FQNEAQ (reference sequence). The CDR3 consists of 15 residues. The J segment lost 4 bases and the V segment lost 1 base, leaving 5 bases of the junction unmatched.

V is TRBV6-1 and J is TRBJ1-5; TRBD1 is a possible D gene (5 bases). Trimming stripped 3 bases from V and 5 bases from J, with 14 bases between. Germline CDR1 MNHNS, CDR2 SASEGT. This CDR3 region has 15 residues. The CDR3 spells CASSDRDPLYQPQHF. CDR3 bases: TGTGCCAGCAGTGACCGGGACCCTCTTTATCAGCCCCAGCATTTT.

The chain employs TRBV19 and TRBJ1-5, with D tentatively TRBD1 (6 bases). This CDR3 contains 13 residues. Germline V CDR1 and CDR2: LNHDA, SQIVND (reference sequence). Trimming pared 8 bases from V and 7 bases from J, leaving 15 bases between. The CDR3, as DNA: TGTGCCAGTCAACTAGGGGGGAAACAGCCCCAGCATTTT. It yields the protein CASQLGGKQPQHF.

The CDR3, as DNA: TGTGCCAGCAGCGTAGGAGGCTCCCCCTCGGAGACCCAGTACTTC. Its translation: CASSVGGSPSETQYF. The chain couples TRBV9 to TRBJ2-5; D not certain. CDR3 length: 15 amino acids. Trimming shortened V by 0 bases and J by 5 bases, and 14 bases separated the two germline ends. Germline V gene data show CDR1 as SGDLS and CDR2 as YYNGEE.

J is TRBJ2-7 and V is TRBV3-1 (or the pseudogene TRBV3-2), with no clear D. The CDR3 runs to 12 residues. V dropped 2 bases and J dropped 1 base, with 3 bases sitting between them. CDR1 and CDR2 (germline): LGHDT, YNNKEL (reference sequence). The CDR3 coding sequence is TGTGCCAGCAGCCAACTTTCCTACGAGCAGTACTTC. It codes for CASSQLSYEQYF.

This chain links TRBV7-7 with TRBJ1-3; D remains ambiguous. The V and J ends lost 4 bases and 3 bases respectively, with 7 bases between them. The CDR3 length is 13 residues. Germline assignment: CDR1 SSHAT and CDR2 FNYEAQ (reference sequence). The CDR3, as DNA: TGTGCCAGCAGCTCCGACCGTGGAAACACCATATATTTT. Translation: CASSSDRGNTIYF. The whole variable domain, remainder taken from reference TRBV7-7 and TRBJ1-3, is GAGVSQSPRYKVTKRGQDVTLRCDPISSHATLYWYQQALGQGPEFLTYFNYEAQPDKSGLPSDRFSAERPEGSISTLTIQRTEQRDSAMYRCASSSDRGNTIYFGEGSWLTVV.

The rearrangement uses TRBV28 and TRBJ1-3; D ambiguous. The CDR3 spans 14 residues. The V end was cut by 10 bases, the J end by 0 bases, with 13 bases between. Germline assignment: CDR1 MDHEN and CDR2 SYDVKM. CDR3 region: CATYDLHSGNTIYF. The CDR3 DNA reads TGTGCCACCTACGATCTACACTCTGGAAACACCATATATTTT.

The gene calls are TRBV7-2 and TRBJ1-5; D gene uncertain. The V and J ends lost 5 bases and 0 bases respectively, with 14 bases between them. There are 16 residues in the CDR3. Germline V gene data show CDR1 as SGHTA and CDR2 as FQGNSA. The CDR3 loop is CASSPFGPNSNQPQHF. As DNA, the CDR3 is TGTGCCAGCAGCCCCTTCGGACCCAATAGCAATCAGCCCCAGCATTTT.

The rearrangement uses TRBV6-2 or TRBV6-3 and TRBJ1-1; unclear D gene. From germline, CDR1 is MNHEY and CDR2 SVGEGT. The CDR3 loop spans 14 amino acids. The germline V and J ends were trimmed by 2 bases and 6 bases, with 13 bases remaining between them. In DNA, the CDR3 is TGTGCCAGCAGTTACCTCACGCCGACTGCTGAAGCTTTCTTT. It specifies CASSYLTPTAEAFF.

J is TRBJ2-7 and V is TRBV5-1; 14 bases match TRBD2. The CDR3 consists of 17 residues. Germline lookup yields CDR1 SGHRS and CDR2 YFSETQ. Trimming took 5 bases from V and 5 from J; bases not matched to a gene: 12. CDR3 bases: TGCGCCAGCAGGCCTCCGGGACTAGCGGGAGCTTACCACGAGCAGTACTTC. Its translation: CASRPPGLAGAYHEQYF.